This paragraph reports one T cell receptor beta chain. What it recognizes is unknown. The CDR3 is 16 amino acids. The V end was cut by 4 bases, the J end by 2 bases, with 16 bases between. Germline lookup yields CDR1 MDHEN and CDR2 SYDVKM. These data are taken from a study of T cell responses to AZD1222 COVID-19 vaccine. Study-wide points: Close to half of all spike-specific TCRs reportedly target regions of the variants that are unmutated. Donors were largely white British and mainly female; clonal diversity was possibly underestimated.

This table comes from immunoSEQ multiplex PCR, and its TCRdb copy is limited to in-frame clones, with some not included. Found here are about 120,000 clones, 80% to 90% of them singletons; the top ten hold approximately 19%. The chain employs TRBV28 and TRBJ2-3; either TRBD1 or TRBD2 may fit D (5 bases each). This receptor was obtained from an adult in good health. Sample: peripheral blood, taken on day 0 of MenACWY control vaccination. The CDR3 DNA follows: TGTGCCAGCAGTTCGAGGGGCGAGTCTCTCACAGATACGCAGTATTTT. This sequence encodes CASSSRGESLTDTQYF.